This paragraph covers one T cell receptor (beta chain) sequence. Its antigen is undetermined. Sequencing was performed with immunoSEQ multiplex PCR; in TCRdb, only in-frame clones are kept and a portion is missing. The sample lists around 63,000 clones, 96% occurring once. The CDR3 spans 15 residues. CDR1 and CDR2 (germline): KGHSH, LQKENI. With V trimmed by 3 bases and J by 6 bases, 5 bases remained unmatched. This sample was taken from a study of cytomegalovirus exposure and HLA in healthy donors. Findings and caveats of the study: Both high specificity and high sensitivity reportedly marked the classifier's diagnosis of cytomegalovirus status. Cytomegalovirus association was assigned to approximately 160 TCR beta chains. One later analysis, an examination of the 120 validation repertoires, found that first-cohort TCR clusters tended to co-occur in them.

This clonotype originated in a young woman in good health and CMV-seronegative. Sequencing was carried out using PBMCs. The V and J genes are TRBV18 and TRBJ2-1; 10 bases agree with TRBD1. CDR3: CASSPSTGGLNEQFF. The CDR3 bases are TGTGCCAGCTCACCGTCGACAGGGGGCCTCAATGAGCAGTTCTTC.